Listed here are 21 T cell receptor beta chains from one sample, sequenced in a study of T cells after yellow fever vaccination. MiXCR, run by TCRdb on the 5' RACE reads, gives a single entry per CDR3 protein. Found here are hundreds of thousands of distinct CDR3 sequences, around 13% of them singletons; the top ten hold more than 3%. The sequences come from CD4+ T cells sorted from PBMCs, collected 15 days after the yellow fever booster vaccination. All receptors come from a man aged 18 to 30 who received the YFV17D yellow fever vaccine.

This clonotype was counted between two and nine times. CDR3 region: CASSDLSGYQETQYF. DNA for the CDR3: TGTGCCAGTAGTGATTTATCAGGGTACCAAGAGACCCAGTACTTC. The chain uses TRBV19 and TRBJ2-5, with a possible D match to TRBD1 (5 bases). The CDR3 totals 15 residues. Germline assignment: CDR1 LNHDA and CDR2 SQIVND (reference sequence). V gave up 5 bases and J gave up 0 bases, with 13 bases separating them.

J is TRBJ1-5 and V is TRBV20-1; TRBD1 might be the D (6 bases). CDR3 length equals 12 residues. Germline CDR1 DFQATT, CDR2 SNEGSKA (reference sequence). The CDR3 DNA sequence: TGCACTGCGTTACAGGGAAATCAGCCCCAGCATTTT. It is translated as CTALQGNQPQHF.

The rearrangement links TRBV5-1 to TRBJ1-1; 7 positions agree with TRBD1. The ends lost 3 bases at V and 4 bases at J; junction bases unmatched: 3. In germline, CDR1 is SGHRS, CDR2 YFSETQ. This CDR3 region has 13 residues. CDR3 sequence reads: CASSWTGSTEAFF. The CDR3 DNA reads TGCGCCAGCAGCTGGACAGGAAGCACTGAAGCTTTCTTT. Using reference TRBV5-1 and TRBJ1-1 for the parts outside the CDR3, the full variable domain is KAGVTQTPRYLIKTRGQQVTLSCSPISGHRSVSWYQQTPGQGLQFLFEYFSETQRNKGNFPGRFSGRQFSNSRSEMNVSTLELGDSALYLCASSWTGSTEAFFGQGTRLTVV.

In its sample, this clonotype was seen a few times. As DNA, the CDR3 is TGTGCCAGCAGTGCATCGGGATCTGGCACCGGGGAGCTGTTTTTT. Its translation: CASSASGSGTGELFF. The chain is built from TRBV25-1 and TRBJ2-2; a possible D gene is TRBD2 (5 bases). The CDR3 sequence is 15 residues long. Germline-derived CDR1 and CDR2 are MGHDK and SYGVNS. The V and J ends lost 4 bases and 4 bases respectively, with 13 bases between them.

This clonotype has ten or more counts. V usage is TRBV29-1 and J usage is TRBJ1-5; no definite D call. V lost 4 bases and J lost 4, with 11 bases in between. There are 13 residues in the CDR3. Germline CDR1 SQVTM, CDR2 ANQGSEA. CDR3 in amino acids: CSVVGSENQPQHF. For the CDR3, the DNA is TGCAGCGTTGTCGGCAGTGAGAATCAGCCCCAGCATTTT.

The chain joins TRBV5-1 to TRBJ2-1; D perhaps matches TRBD2 (5 bases). The CDR3 totals 16 residues. The V gene lost 4 bases and the J gene lost 3 bases, with 17 bases spanning the gap. Germline lookup yields CDR1 SGHRS and CDR2 YFSETQ. The CDR3 sequence is CASSPQGLPVYNEQFF. The CDR3 nucleotides are TGCGCCAGCAGCCCCCAAGGACTCCCGGTCTACAATGAGCAGTTCTTC.

This clonotype came up once. The V call is TRBV28, the J call TRBJ1-4, with 7 nucleotides matching TRBD1. Germline V gives CDR1 MDHEN, CDR2 SYDVKM. The CDR3 is made up of 15 amino acids. The V and J ends lost 6 bases and 5 bases, in that order; junction bases with no gene match: 9. CDR3 residues: CASSPWDRMNEKLFF. CDR3 sequence (DNA): TGTGCCAGCAGCCCCTGGGACAGAATGAATGAAAAACTGTTTTTT.

J is TRBJ1-1 and V is TRBV7-2, with TRBD1 matching over 7 bases. The germline V gene has CDR1 SGHTA and CDR2 FQGNSA. V gave up 11 bases and J gave up 6 bases; unmatched junction bases: 12. The CDR3 sequence is 13 residues long. The CDR3 DNA is TGTGCCTTGGGAGGAGGGGGCAGCGCTGAAGCTTTCTTT. It translates to CALGGGGSAEAFF.

This chain links TRBV29-1 with TRBJ2-1, with a weak D call TRBD1 (5 bases). Germline CDR1 reads SQVTM; CDR2 reads ANQGSEA. The CDR3 runs 14 residues. CDR3 nucleotide sequence: TGCAGGGTTACAAGACAGATCTGCTACAATGAGCAGTTCTTC. This encodes CRVTRQICYNEQFF.

This clonotype has a handful of counts. The CDR3, as DNA: TGTGCCAGCAGCTGGCGGCGGCTAGAGACCCAGTACTTC. Translation gives CASSWRRLETQYF. This sequence joins TRBV7-6 and TRBJ2-5, with D hard to call. This CDR3 has 13 amino acids. The V end lost 4 bases, the J end lost 4 bases, and 10 bases lay between the germline ends. Germline CDR1 is SGHVS and CDR2 is FNYEAQ.

This clonotype was found many times. The chain links TRBV4-3 to TRBJ2-3; tentatively, D is TRBD1 (5 bases). Germline V CDR1 and CDR2: LGHNA, YSLEER. The CDR3 has 15 amino acids. Trimming pared 0 bases from V and 5 bases from J, leaving 12 bases between. The CDR3 DNA sequence: TGCGCCAGCAGCCAAGAACCAGGGCAGGGAGATACGCAGTATTTT. It translates to CASSQEPGQGDTQYF.

The rearrangement uses TRBV29-1 and TRBJ1-2, with 7 bases lining up with TRBD1. Germline assignment: CDR1 SQVTM and CDR2 ANQGSEA. Trimming took 7 bases from V and 1 from J; bases not matched to a gene: 3. The CDR3 extends over 12 amino acids. CDR3 protein: CSAGTDNYGYTF. Here the CDR3 DNA reads TGCAGCGCGGGGACAGATAACTATGGCTACACCTTC.

This clonotype occurred a few times. The chain joins TRBV5-1 to TRBJ2-7; no reliable D call. V was pared by 1 base and J by 0 bases, with 8 bases between. This CDR3 has 14 residues. CDR1 SGHRS and CDR2 YFSETQ come from the germline V gene. The CDR3 region is CASSLSPSSYEQYV. The CDR3 DNA reads as TGCGCCAGCAGCTTGTCACCTAGCTCCTACGAGCAGTACGTC.

The J gene is TRBJ2-1, the V gene TRBV6-5; TRBD1 aligns across 9 bases. J gave up 8 bases and V 6 bases, and 14 bases lay outside the gene matches. CDR3 length: 16 residues. CDR1 is MNHEY, CDR2 SVGAGI, per germline. CDR3 sequence reads: CASSEEDGQGFDEQFF. The DNA for the CDR3 is TGTGCCAGCAGCGAGGAAGACGGACAGGGGTTCGATGAGCAGTTCTTC.

The gene calls are TRBV5-1 and TRBJ1-4; D remains ambiguous. V was clipped by 5 bases and J by 0 bases, with 14 bases between them. CDR3 length equals 16 residues. CDR1 SGHRS and CDR2 YFSETQ come from the germline V gene. The CDR3 loop is CASRPGGQATNEKLFF. CDR3 coding DNA: TGCGCCAGCAGGCCTGGAGGGCAGGCAACTAATGAAAAACTGTTTTTT.

The sample holds a few counts of this clonotype. The chain has TRBV24-1 and TRBJ2-3, with TRBD1 identical over 7 bases. Germline values: CDR1 KGHDR, CDR2 SFDVKD. The V segment lost 3 bases and the J segment 0 bases; nucleotides outside the gene matches: 5. The CDR3 has 16 amino acids. The CDR3 region is CATSDSTGASTDTQYF. CDR3 coding DNA: TGTGCCACCAGTGATAGTACAGGGGCTAGCACAGATACGCAGTATTTT.

This clonotype turned up a few times. This sequence joins TRBV6-2 or TRBV6-3 and TRBJ2-7; TRBD1 is a possible D gene (5 bases). V lost 7 bases, J lost 2 bases, and 15 bases lay in between. Germline values: CDR1 MNHEY, CDR2 SVGEGT. CDR3 length equals 14 residues. This chain's CDR3 is CASTLTQGPYEQYV. The CDR3 DNA reads TGTGCCAGCACCCTTACTCAGGGTCCCTACGAGCAGTACGTC.

The chain combines TRBV27 with TRBJ1-4, with unresolved D. Per germline, CDR1 MNHEY and CDR2 SMNVEV (reference sequence). V was shortened by 0 bases and J by 12 bases, with 11 bases between the two germline ends. This CDR3 region has 13 residues. This CDR3 reads CASSLSPGIQLFF. For the CDR3, the DNA is TGTGCCAGCAGTTTATCGCCCGGGATTCAACTGTTTTTT.

This clonotype was observed a few times. The chain combines TRBV29-1 with TRBJ1-2; D gene uncertain. Germline CDR1 reads SQVTM; CDR2 reads ANQGSEA. This CDR3 contains 12 residues. V lost 2 bases and J lost 0, with 4 bases in between. CDR3: CSVETTNYGYTF. CDR3 DNA sequence: TGCAGCGTTGAAACAACTAACTATGGCTACACCTTC.

The chain uses TRBV11-2 and TRBJ1-1, with a tentative D call TRBD1 (5 bases). The CDR3 is 13 residues long. The germline V and J ends were trimmed by 5 bases and 7 bases, with 14 bases remaining between them. The V gene's germline CDR1 is SGHAT and CDR2 FQNNGV. In nucleotides, the CDR3 is TGTGCCAGCAGCCTCAGCAGGGAACTTGAAGCTTTCTTT. Its protein product is CASSLSRELEAFF.

In its sample, this clonotype was seen a few times. This chain links TRBV7-3 with TRBJ1-1, with D possibly matching TRBD1 (5 bases). This CDR3 is built from 13 residues. Germline CDR1 is SGHTA and CDR2 is FQGTGA. Trimming took off 4 bases at V and 5 bases at J, with 11 bases between the two ends. CDR3 nucleotide sequence: TGTGCCAGCAGCTCCACAGGTCTAACTGAAGCTTTCTTT. It codes for CASSSTGLTEAFF.